The entry below describes one TCR beta chain. The antigen is not known. Once graft tissue had been processed, intraepithelial and lamina propria lymphocytes were released. The sample originates from a study of graft-versus-host responses after intestinal transplantation. Study-wide background: All recipients were transplanted with multivisceral, liver-intestinal, or isolated intestinal grafts. The study gave all recipients anti-thymocyte globulin induction, then tacrolimus and steroids for 2 to 3 years. Study findings and constraints: GvH clones appeared in recipient marrow, some first in ileum or blood.

Produced via immunoSEQ multiplex PCR; TCRdb's table is partial and in-frame only. The sample has 4,000 to 5,000 clones; around four fifths are singletons. The sequence was obtained from a human patient who received an intestinal transplant, so some T cells may come from the graft donor. The specimen was ileum tissue, collected roughly 19 weeks after intestinal transplantation.

CDR3 amino acids: CASSPGGPEQYF. The CDR3 DNA reads as TGTGCCAGCAGCCCCGGGGGGCCGGAGCAGTACTTC. V is TRBV5-6 and J is TRBJ2-7, with D possibly matching TRBD2 (7 bases). The CDR3 runs 12 residues. Germline values: CDR1 SGHDT, CDR2 YYEEEE. Trimming took off 4 bases at V and 7 bases at J, with 12 bases between the two ends.